These 12 T cell receptor beta chains originate from one sample sequenced in a study of CD8+ T cells in alopecia areata. Reverse transcribed after extraction, RNA yielded cDNA as the sequencing template. Generated by immunoSEQ multiplex PCR, the TCRdb table keeps only in-frame clones and is missing some. The sample yields 200,000 to 250,000 clones, approximately 47% seen once. Treatment described: oral pan-JAK inhibitor, 5-10 mg twice daily. The sample consisted of CD4+ T cells sorted from blood, taken at approximately week 36, from a patient treated with tofacitinib. The receptors stem from a human donor with alopecia areata.

With respect to this clone: The same CDR3 arises from other DNA sequences in this sample as well. The J gene is TRBJ1-2, the V gene TRBV18; maybe TRBD1 (6 bases). Germline CDR1 KGHSH, CDR2 LQKENI. CDR3 length equals 14 residues. Trimming took off 3 bases at V and 0 bases at J, with 8 bases between the two ends. CDR3 nucleotides: TGTGCCAGCTCACCGGACAGCACTAACTATGGCTACACCTTC. This encodes CASSPDSTNYGYTF.

The chain joins TRBV11-2 to TRBJ2-1, with 10 bases lining up with TRBD2. This CDR3 has 17 amino acids. CDR1 is SGHAT and CDR2 is FQNNGV in the germline V gene. With 1 base clipped from V and 6 bases from J, the junction kept 9 bases outside the gene matches. DNA of the CDR3: TGTGCCAGCAGCTTAGTGAGAGGACTAGCGGCAATCAATGAGCAGTTCTTC. As protein: CASSLVRGLAAINEQFF. The complete variable domain, with remaining parts taken from reference TRBV11-2 and TRBJ2-1, reads EAGVAQSPRYKIIEKRQSVAFWCNPISGHATLYWYQQILGQGPKLLIQFQNNGVVDDSQLPKDRFSAERLKGVDSTLKIQPAKLEDSAVYLCASSLVRGLAAINEQFFGPGTRLTVL.

The chain has TRBV27 and TRBJ2-5, with 8 bases that match TRBD1. V lost 5 bases and J lost 4; bases outside the gene matches: 9. The CDR3 consists of 15 residues. Germline CDR1 reads MNHEY; CDR2 reads SMNVEV (reference sequence). CDR3 amino acids: CASSRRTGTAETQYF. In DNA, the CDR3 is TGTGCCAGCAGTCGCCGGACAGGGACAGCAGAGACCCAGTACTTC.

The rearrangement joins TRBV5-1 to TRBJ2-7; TRBD2 matches at 11 bases. Germline values: CDR1 SGHRS, CDR2 YFSETQ. Trimming took 1 base from V and 3 from J; bases not matched to a gene: 9. The CDR3 consists of 17 residues. Here the CDR3 DNA reads TGCGCCAGCAGCTTGAGGGGACTAGCGGAAGCCTACTACGAGCAGTACTTC. This encodes CASSLRGLAEAYYEQYF.

This sequence joins TRBV7-2 and TRBJ2-2; D uncertain. Germline V gives CDR1 SGHTA, CDR2 FQGNSA. The V and J ends lost 4 bases and 0 bases respectively, with 9 bases between them. This CDR3 is built from 15 residues. CDR3 DNA sequence: TGTGCCAGCAGCTCCATCAAGCCGAACACCGGGGAGCTGTTTTTT. This encodes CASSSIKPNTGELFF.

This clone was seen more than once but under ten times. The chain has TRBV5-4 and TRBJ1-5; D is unresolved. This CDR3 has 14 residues. Trimming pared 2 bases from V and 1 base from J, leaving 7 bases between. Germline values: CDR1 SGHNT, CDR2 YYREEE (reference sequence). The CDR3 spells CASSFMESNQPQHF. DNA of the CDR3: TGTGCCAGCAGCTTTATGGAAAGCAATCAGCCCCAGCATTTT.

This clone was detected only once. The chain recombines TRBV15 with TRBJ2-5; tentatively, D is TRBD2 (6 bases). This CDR3 is 14 amino acids long. Germline CDR1 and CDR2: LNHNV and YYDKDF (reference sequence). V was shortened by 0 bases and J by 9 bases, with 14 bases between the two germline ends. CDR3 coding DNA: TGTGCCACCAGCAGAGATATAATGAGGGAGGCCCAGTACTTC. Protein sequence: CATSRDIMREAQYF.

This clone was counted between two and nine times. V gene TRBV10-3 combines with J gene TRBJ2-5; 10 bases map to TRBD1. Germline CDR1 ENHRY, CDR2 SYGVKD. With 6 bases clipped from V and 0 bases from J, the junction kept 4 bases outside the gene matches. The CDR3 loop spans 15 amino acids. The CDR3 DNA is TGTGCCATCAGCCCGGGACAGGGGCACCAAGAGACCCAGTACTTC. As protein: CAISPGQGHQETQYF.

The chain has TRBV6-6 and TRBJ2-7; D remains ambiguous. The CDR3 has 13 amino acids. Trimming took off 5 bases at V and 1 base at J, with 9 bases between the two ends. Germline lookup yields CDR1 MNHNY and CDR2 SVGAGI (reference sequence). CDR3 residues: CASSVTWSYEQYF. In DNA, the CDR3 is TGTGCCAGCAGTGTGACGTGGTCCTACGAGCAGTACTTC.

The genes are TRBV23-1 and TRBJ1-5; the D gene is possibly TRBD1 (5 bases). TRBV23-1 has ORF status, its function being uncertain. The CDR3 extends over 15 amino acids. V dropped 2 bases and J dropped 2 bases, with 10 bases sitting between them. The CDR3 sequence: CASSQVGVGNQPQHF. For the CDR3, the DNA is TGCGCCAGCAGTCAAGTAGGGGTTGGCAATCAGCCCCAGCATTTT.

This clone was counted between two and nine times. The V and J genes are TRBV7-2 and TRBJ2-4, with D perhaps matching TRBD2 (6 bases). CDR1 SGHTA and CDR2 FQGNSA come from the germline V gene. V lost 0 bases, J lost 2 bases, and 8 bases lay in between. The CDR3 spans 15 residues. The CDR3 is CASSLAGTSKNIQYF. The CDR3 DNA follows: TGTGCCAGCAGCTTAGCGGGGACTTCCAAAAACATTCAGTACTTC.

The chain carries TRBV5-4 and TRBJ2-7; D unclear. Germline V gives CDR1 SGHNT, CDR2 YYREEE (reference sequence). Deletions cut 3 bases from V and 3 bases from J, with 4 bases between. The CDR3 totals 11 residues. The CDR3 spells CASSSNYEQYF. The CDR3 DNA sequence: TGTGCCAGCAGCTCGAACTACGAGCAGTACTTC.